This TCR beta chain was recorded in a study of Ad26.COV2.S vaccination and SARS-CoV-2 variants. The CDR3 runs 15 residues. V lost 0 bases, J lost 5 bases, and 7 bases stayed unmatched. Germline V gene data show CDR1 as SEHNR and CDR2 as FQNEAQ (reference sequence). Treatment reported: some 20 received Ad26.COV2.S at low or high dose, single or two shots; several received placebo; per-sample allocation not given. Material that was analyzed had been drawn on day 63 after the first vaccine or placebo injection. Recruitment in Boston yielded a donor of adult age, 18-55 years. TCRdb's table, derived via immunoSEQ multiplex PCR, lists solely in-frame clones and lacks some. This table holds over 400,000 clones, 80% to 95% found once.

The sample in question was peripheral blood, obtained in a trial of Ad26.COV2.S vaccine versus placebo. V gene TRBV7-9 combines with J gene TRBJ2-7, with TRBD2 matching 7 bases. The receptor comes from a person between 18 and 65 years old who received the Ad26.COV2.S COVID-19 vaccine or a placebo. CDR3 sequence: CASSLAQSGGHEQYF. In DNA, the CDR3 is TGTGCCAGCAGCTTAGCCCAATCGGGAGGACACGAGCAGTACTTC. Complete variable domain (other parts from reference TRBV7-9 and TRBJ2-7): DTGVSQNPRHKITKRGQNVTFRCDPISEHNRLYWYRQTLGQGPEFLTYFQNEAQLEKSRLLSDRFSAERPKGSFSTLEIQRTEQGDSAMYLCASSLAQSGGHEQYFGPGTRLTVT.